This T cell receptor beta chain was captured by sequencing in a study of cytomegalovirus exposure and HLA in healthy donors. Trimming left V 5 bases short and J 12 bases short, with 13 bases between. This CDR3 region has 12 residues. From germline, CDR1 is MDHEN and CDR2 SYDVKM. Study results and limitations: Common viral pathogens (according to a later analysis) appeared linked to several of the most significant clusters. Near-uniform donor sequencing depth was presumed by presence/absence analyses. As a later analysis revealed, most CMV-associated TCR beta chains appeared HLA-restricted.

Primers: 60 Vbeta forward and 13 Jbeta reverse. Here immunoSEQ multiplex PCR was the method, and the copy in TCRdb shows in-frame clones only, minus some. The top ten hold more than 1.5% of the sample, which has about 160,000 clones, roughly 84% seen once. As for the donors, each was a healthy bone marrow donor. With regard to this clone: Its target is not known.

This TCR was sampled from a man between 18 and 35 years old in good health and CMV-seronegative. The sample taken for sequencing was PBMCs. The rearrangement joins TRBV28 to TRBJ1-4; D remains unclear. DNA for the CDR3: TGTGCCAGCAGTACCCGTGGCGGGGAACTGTTTTTT. Its protein product is CASSTRGGELFF.